Included here is one T cell receptor (beta chain) sequence, with context. The sample comes from a study of blood T cell repertoires in COVID-19. Repertoires were generated with immunoSEQ multiplex PCR, while TCRdb's copy carries only in-frame clones and drops some. Among approximately 170,000 clones listed, around four fifths were seen once. This CDR3 comprises 15 residues. Germline CDR1 MDHEN, CDR2 SYDVKM. V lost 4 bases, J lost 0 bases, and 12 bases lay in between. Sequencing was done on a sample of PBMCs or T cells enriched from blood (not recorded which). The V call is TRBV28, the J call TRBJ1-2, with D perhaps TRBD1 (6 bases). The source of this sequence is a woman aged 45 to 65 who had recovered from COVID-19. CDR3 in amino acids: CASSSPDRANYGYTF. The CDR3 DNA reads TGTGCCAGCAGTTCCCCGGACAGAGCTAACTATGGCTACACCTTC.